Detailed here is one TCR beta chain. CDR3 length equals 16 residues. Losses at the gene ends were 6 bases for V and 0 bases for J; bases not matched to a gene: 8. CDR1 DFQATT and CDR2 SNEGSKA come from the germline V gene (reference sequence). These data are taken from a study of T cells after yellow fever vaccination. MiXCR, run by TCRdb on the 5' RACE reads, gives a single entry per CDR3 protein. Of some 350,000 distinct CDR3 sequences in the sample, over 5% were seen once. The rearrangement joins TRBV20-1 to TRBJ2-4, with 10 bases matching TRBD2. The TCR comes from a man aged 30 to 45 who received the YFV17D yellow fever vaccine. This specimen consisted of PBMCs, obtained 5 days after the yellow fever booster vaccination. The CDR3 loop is CSAEGLAVLAKNIQYF. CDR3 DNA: TGCAGTGCCGAAGGACTAGCGGTCCTAGCCAAAAACATTCAGTACTTC.